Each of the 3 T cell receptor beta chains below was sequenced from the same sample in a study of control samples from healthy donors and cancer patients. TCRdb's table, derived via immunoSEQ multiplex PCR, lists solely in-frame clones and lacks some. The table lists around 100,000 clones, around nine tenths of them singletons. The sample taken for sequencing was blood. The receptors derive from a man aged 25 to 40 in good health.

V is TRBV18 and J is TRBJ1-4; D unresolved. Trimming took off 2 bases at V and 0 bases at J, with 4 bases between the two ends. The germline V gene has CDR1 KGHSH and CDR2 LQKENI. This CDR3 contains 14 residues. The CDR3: CASSPGATNEKLFF. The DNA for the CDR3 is TGTGCCAGCTCACCAGGTGCAACTAATGAAAAACTGTTTTTT. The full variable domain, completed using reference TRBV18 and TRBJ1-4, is NAGVMQNPRHLVRRRGQEARLRCSPMKGHSHVYWYRQLPEEGLKFMVYLQKENIIDESGMPKERFSAEFPKEGPSILRIQQVVRGDSAAYFCASSPGATNEKLFFGSGTQLSVL.

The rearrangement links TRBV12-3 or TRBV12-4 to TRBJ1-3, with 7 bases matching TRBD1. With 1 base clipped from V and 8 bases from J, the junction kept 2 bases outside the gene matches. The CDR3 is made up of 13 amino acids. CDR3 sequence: CASSLGQGHTIYF. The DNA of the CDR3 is TGTGCCAGCAGTTTAGGACAGGGACACACCATATATTTT.

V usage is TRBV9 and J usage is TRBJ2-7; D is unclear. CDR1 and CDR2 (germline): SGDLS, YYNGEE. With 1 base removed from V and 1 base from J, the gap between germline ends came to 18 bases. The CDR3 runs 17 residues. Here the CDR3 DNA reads TGTGCCAGCAGCGTAAGCGACACCTCGTTCGTTTCCTACGAGCAGTACTTC. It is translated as CASSVSDTSFVSYEQYF.